The rows below give T cell receptor beta chains drawn from one sample of a study of CD8 T cell repertoires and HIV-1 epitope variants. The antigens for these receptors are not known. Repertoires were generated with immunoSEQ multiplex PCR, while TCRdb's copy carries only in-frame clones and drops some. The data contain about 5,200 clones, about three fifths of them singletons. Sequencing was carried out using cultured CD8+ T cells derived from PBMCs. Receptors were obtained from a male donor with HIV. The CDR3 runs from the conserved cysteine through the conserved F or W. Each record gives: J gene, V gene, clone size, D gene, CDR3 DNA, CDR3 protein. A D gene is named only where the DNA matches it firmly. For some rows the clone size is stated as once, few or many, or as a class when expanded; others skip it.

>TRBJ2-7|TRBV28|few|.
TGTGCCAGCAGTTTTAAATACGAGCAGTACTTC
CASSFKYEQYF
>TRBJ2-5|TRBV4-1|.|.
TGCGCCAGCAGCCAAAGGATGGGGTCCCGGGGGACCCAGTACTTC
CASSQRMGSRGTQYF
>TRBJ2-1|TRBV29-1|.|.
TGCAGCGTTGCCCCATTGGGTGAGCAGTTCTTC
CSVAPLGEQFF
>TRBJ2-1|TRBV19|.|TRBD2
TGTGCCAGTAGTTCGGGACTAGCGAGCTACTACAATGAGCAGTTCTTC
CASSSGLASYYNEQFF
>TRBJ2-7|TRBV11-2|.|.
TGTGCCAGCAGCTTAGGAGGGGAATACTACGAGCAGTACTTC
CASSLGGEYYEQYF
>TRBJ1-2|TRBV5-6|.|.
TGTGCCAGCAGCCTCTCATGGACTGGGGTTAATGGCTACACCTTC
CASSLSWTGVNGYTF
>TRBJ2-7|TRBV6-1|few|.
TGTGCCAGCAGTGAAGCGCGGAAAGGGTACGAGCAGTACTTC
CASSEARKGYEQYF
>TRBJ2-5|TRBV7-6|.|TRBD2
TGTGCCAGCAGCCCTCTGGGGGGGGGTATCGAGACCCAGTACTTC
CASSPLGGGIETQYF
>TRBJ2-7|TRBV14|few|TRBD1
TGTGCCAGCAGCCCTGGACAGGGGGTGCACGAGCAGTACTTC
CASSPGQGVHEQYF
>TRBJ2-1|TRBV29-1|.|TRBD2
TGCAGCGTTGCAGCGGGAGAACTCACTTACAATGAGCAGTTCTTC
CSVAAGELTYNEQFF
>TRBJ2-7|TRBV6-5|few|.
TGTGCCAGCAGTCCTCTAGCGTACTCCTACGAGCAGTACTTC
CASSPLAYSYEQYF
>TRBJ1-1|TRBV19|few|.
TGTGCCAGTAGTATGTGGGGGACTGAAGCTTTCTTT
CASSMWGTEAFF
>TRBJ2-7|TRBV11-1|few|TRBD1
TGTGCCAGCAGCCCGAGGGACAGGGATGTCGAGCAGTACTTC
CASSPRDRDVEQYF
>TRBJ2-1|TRBV10-3|.|.
TGTGCCCGAGGAGAGGGTGTTAGGAATGAGCAGTTCTTC
CARGEGVRNEQFF
>TRBJ1-5|TRBV19|.|.
TGTGCCAGTAGTCATGGACCATCGAATCAGCCCCAGCATTTT
CASSHGPSNQPQHF
>TRBJ2-7|TRBV7-9|few|TRBD2
TGTGCCAGCAGATTAGATGGTCCTAGCGGAGCCCCCTACGAGCAGTACTTC
CASRLDGPSGAPYEQYF
>TRBJ2-1|TRBV6-5|.|.
TGTGCCAGCAGTTTGGATCGCGAGCAGTTCTTC
CASSLDREQFF
>TRBJ1-5|TRBV7-8|.|TRBD1
TGTGCCAGCAGCTTTTTCTTTTACAGGGGTCCCAATCAGCCCCAGCATTTT
CASSFFFYRGPNQPQHF
>TRBJ2-3|TRBV7-2|.|.
TGTGCCAGCAGCTTAGACGGGGCCCAGACGCAGTATTTT
CASSLDGAQTQYF
>TRBJ2-3|TRBV7-9|.|TRBD2
TGTGCCAGCAGCTTTTCCAGCGGGGGGTTCAGCACAGATACGCAGTATTTT
CASSFSSGGFSTDTQYF
>TRBJ2-3|TRBV9|.|.
TGTGCCAGCAAGAGTACAGGGAGCACAGATACGCAGTATTTT
CASKSTGSTDTQYF
>TRBJ1-1|TRBV4-1|.|.
TGCGCCAGCAGCCACGGGAACACTGAAGCTTTCTTT
CASSHGNTEAFF
>TRBJ1-5|TRBV29-1|.|.
TGCAGCGTTGGGGGGGGGATCGACAGGAGCAATCAGCCCCAGCATTTT
CSVGGGIDRSNQPQHF
>TRBJ2-2|TRBV7-2|.|.
TGTGCCAGCAGCTTAGCCGGGGAGCTGTTTTTT
CASSLAGELFF
>TRBJ2-5|TRBV4-1|.|.
TGCGCCAGCAGCCAAGCGGGAAGCGGGGAGACCCAGTACTTC
CASSQAGSGETQYF
>TRBJ2-7|TRBV28|.|.
TGTGCCACCAGGTGGGGGGGCGGGTACGAGCAGTACTTC
CATRWGGGYEQYF
>TRBJ1-1|TRBV5-4|few|.
TGTGCCAGCAGCTTGTCAGGGGCGAACACTGAAGCTTTCTTT
CASSLSGANTEAFF
>TRBJ1-2|TRBV14|.|.
TGTGCCAGCAGCCAAGATCTTGGTCCCCCGGATGGCTACACCTTC
CASSQDLGPPDGYTF
>TRBJ1-6|TRBV9|.|.
TGTGCCAGCAGCGTGTCCGGATACCGGGCCACCCTCCACTTT
CASSVSGYRATLHF
>TRBJ2-2|TRBV30|.|.
TGTGCCTGGAGTCTTGTTACAGGGAACGGGGAGCTGTTTTTT
CAWSLVTGNGELFF
>TRBJ1-2|TRBV2|medium-sized|TRBD1
TGTGCCAGCAGGGGGGGACAGAACTATGGCTACACCTTC
CASRGGQNYGYTF
>TRBJ1-2|TRBV5-4|few|.
TGTGCCAGCTTAGACGCGGATAACTATGGCTACACCTTC
CASLDADNYGYTF
>TRBJ1-2|TRBV20-1|.|.
TGCAGTGCTGAGACAGTCTATGGCTACACCTTC
CSAETVYGYTF
>TRBJ2-1|TRBV9|few|TRBD2
TGTGCCAGCAGCGGGGCCGGGACTACCCTTGGGGAGCAGTTCTTC
CASSGAGTTLGEQFF
>TRBJ2-2|TRBV2|.|.
TGTGCCAGCAGTGAAGTACGACAGGTCAACACCGGGGAGCTGTTTTTT
CASSEVRQVNTGELFF
>TRBJ2-7|TRBV18|.|TRBD1
TGTGCCAGCTCACCAGGGGACAGGGGTGCCTACGAGCAGTACTTC
CASSPGDRGAYEQYF
>TRBJ2-5|TRBV27|.|TRBD1
TGTGCCAGCAGTTCCCCCGAACAGGGGGGAGAGACCCAGTACTTC
CASSSPEQGGETQYF
>TRBJ1-5|TRBV6-5|.|TRBD1
TGTGCCAGCAGACGTACTCCGGGACAGGGGGTCGATCATTTT
CASRRTPGQGVDHF
>TRBJ2-7|TRBV5-4|.|TRBD2
TGTGCCAGCAGCCTGGGGACTAGCGGGAGCAGGGCCTACGAGCAGTACTTC
CASSLGTSGSRAYEQYF
>TRBJ1-2|TRBV27|.|.
TGTGCCAGCGGTGGTGGGGATGGCTACACCTTC
CASGGGDGYTF
>TRBJ2-2|TRBV19|.|TRBD1
TGTGCCAGTAGTATGTGGGGACAGGGGGCGACCGGGGAGCTGTTTTTT
CASSMWGQGATGELFF
>TRBJ1-2|TRBV7-2|.|.
TGTGCCAGCAGCTACCGTCCTCGCCGGGAGGCAGAGACTAATGGCTACACCTTC
CASSYRPRREAETNGYTF
>TRBJ2-1|TRBV28|.|TRBD2
TGTGCCAGCAGTTCAGGAGCGGGAGGTACTTGGAATGAGCAGTTCTTC
CASSSGAGGTWNEQFF
>TRBJ2-7|TRBV7-9|.|TRBD1
TGTGCCAGCAGCGATCAACAAAGGGGGCCCTACGAGCAGTACTTC
CASSDQQRGPYEQYF
>TRBJ2-3|TRBV9|few|.
TGTGCCAGCAGCGTAGGTGGGGGGGCCGGCACAGATACGCAGTATTTT
CASSVGGGAGTDTQYF
>TRBJ1-6|TRBV4-3|.|.
TGCGCCAGCAGCCTCAGCTCTGGGGCCAATTCACCCCTCCACTTT
CASSLSSGANSPLHF
>TRBJ1-5|TRBV6-5|medium-sized|.
TGTGCCAGCAGTGGGGGGCAGGGGATACATCAGCCCCAGCATTTT
CASSGGQGIHQPQHF
>TRBJ2-5|TRBV5-5|.|.
TGTGCCAGCAGCTTGGAACCGGACACCCAAGAGACCCAGTACTTC
CASSLEPDTQETQYF
>TRBJ2-1|TRBV2|.|TRBD2
TGTGCCAGCACGCCTCTAGCGGGAGTCTACAATGAGCAGTTCTTC
CASTPLAGVYNEQFF
>TRBJ1-2|TRBV29-1|.|.
TGCAGCGTTGAAGAAGGTAGGGGCGGTGGCTACACCTTC
CSVEEGRGGGYTF
>TRBJ1-2|TRBV5-1|.|TRBD1
TGCGCCAGCAGCTGGATGACAGGGAAAAAGGACTATGGCTACACCTTC
CASSWMTGKKDYGYTF
>TRBJ2-7|TRBV27|.|TRBD2
TGTGCCAGCAGCTCGGGAGGGAGTCCCTACGAGCAGTACTTC
CASSSGGSPYEQYF